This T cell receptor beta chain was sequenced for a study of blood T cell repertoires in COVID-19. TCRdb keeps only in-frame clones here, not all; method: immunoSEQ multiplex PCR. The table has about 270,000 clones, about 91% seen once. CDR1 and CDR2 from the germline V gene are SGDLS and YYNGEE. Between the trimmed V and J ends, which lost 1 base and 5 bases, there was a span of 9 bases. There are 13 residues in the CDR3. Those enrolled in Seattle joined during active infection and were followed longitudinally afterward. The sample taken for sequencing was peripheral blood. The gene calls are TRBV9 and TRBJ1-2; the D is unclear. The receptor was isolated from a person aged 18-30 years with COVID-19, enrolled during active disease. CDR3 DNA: TGTGCCAGCAGCGTAATCGGAGGGTATGGCTACACCTTC. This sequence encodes CASSVIGGYGYTF. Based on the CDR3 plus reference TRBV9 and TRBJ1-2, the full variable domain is DSGVTQTPKHLITATGQRVTLRCSPRSGDLSVYWYQQSLDQGLQFLIQYYNGEERAKGNILERFSAQQFPDLHSELNLSSLELGDSALYFCASSVIGGYGYTFGSGTRLTVV.